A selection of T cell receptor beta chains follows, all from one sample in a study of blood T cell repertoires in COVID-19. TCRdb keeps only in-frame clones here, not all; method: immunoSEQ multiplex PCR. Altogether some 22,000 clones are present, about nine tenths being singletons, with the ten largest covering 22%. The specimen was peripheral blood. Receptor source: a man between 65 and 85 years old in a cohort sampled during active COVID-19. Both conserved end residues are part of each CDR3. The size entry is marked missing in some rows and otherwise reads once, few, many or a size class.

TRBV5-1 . CASSLRGDSAYEQYF
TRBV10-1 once CASSRGGSYNEQFF
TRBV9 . CASSTSRQLRSGELFF
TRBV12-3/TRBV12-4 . CASRMSGAETQYF
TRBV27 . CASSLSGTFASNQPQHF
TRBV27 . CASSLTGGFYNEQFF
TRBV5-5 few CASSIRTGNTGELFF
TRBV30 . CAWKTGTGGNQPQHF
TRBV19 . CASSPAGGEAFF
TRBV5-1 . CASSLDNSGANVLTF
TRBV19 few CASSIDGYGETNTEAFF
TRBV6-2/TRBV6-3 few CASSYRQGNPYEQYF
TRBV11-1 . CASSLGSSGELFF
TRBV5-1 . CASSLGPGTGGDTQYF
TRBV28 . CASINSRVVGYTF
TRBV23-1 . CASSQSGRGGGQETQYF
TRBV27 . CASSFRQGETEAFF
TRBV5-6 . CASSLIGRLAGVYEQYF
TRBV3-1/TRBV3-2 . CASSQAERPMASGQETQYF
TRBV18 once CASSPLAGGPTDTQYF
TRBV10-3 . CATSSSSKGYEQYF
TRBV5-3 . CARSKGLAISYEQYF
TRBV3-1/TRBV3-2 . CASSQGAWSNQPQHF
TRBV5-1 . CAGSPGTGGYGYTF
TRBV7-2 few CASSKTYRYEQYF
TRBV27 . CASSKYRGRTPGNEQFF
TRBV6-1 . CASSDPGLATYEQYF
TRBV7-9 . CASSLVQTSGSNEQFF
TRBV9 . CASSGQGAYEQYF
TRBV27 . CASSVTRASGSGSRETQYF
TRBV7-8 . CASSLGEGRVDEQYF
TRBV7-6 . CASSLQAGGAHNEQFF
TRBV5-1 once CASSLVEGGREQYF
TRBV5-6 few CASSFGTSGRRRGETQYF
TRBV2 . CASSEQDMGTQYF
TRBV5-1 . CASSLDDWKTQYF
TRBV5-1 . CASSRGGNTEAFF
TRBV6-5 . CASSQGRGETQYF
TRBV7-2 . CASSLRGIQETQYF
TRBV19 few CASSLGLISNQPQHF
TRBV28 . CASSSRLVATTYNEQFF
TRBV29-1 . CSALDRGNTIYF
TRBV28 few CASRQTHRGRLNTEAFF
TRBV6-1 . CASSEASTVSYEQYF
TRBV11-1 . CASSLERQHGYTF
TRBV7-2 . CASSLAGGLTEAFF
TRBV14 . CASSHTQLGTGELFF
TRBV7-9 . CASSLGTSGLTDTQYF
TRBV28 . CASSFIGDRAFGYTF
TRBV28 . CASRTGTLYQPQHF
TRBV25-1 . CASSAGQIYGYTF
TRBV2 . CASRIVPEAFF
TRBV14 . CASSHFTGILNNEQFF
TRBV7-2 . CASSRRAPSPGETQYF
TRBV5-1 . CASSGTGTSGRDEQFF
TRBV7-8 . CASSLGVAGGSYEQYF
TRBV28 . CASSLTGRGNTEAFF
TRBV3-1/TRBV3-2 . CASSQGREYNSPLHF